A single T cell receptor beta chain is shown here with its context. There is no known antigen for this receptor. Base qualities were left out, and no much larger clone turns up one base away. The entry originates in a study of T cell responses to AZD1222 COVID-19 vaccine (dated by TCRdb to about 2021). About the study as a whole: AZD1222 recipients with second doses at about 4 weeks or about 12 weeks were pooled, because spike-specific TCR depth and breadth did not differ between schedules. TCR sequencing covered roughly 230 trial participants: 200 to 210 given two doses of AZD1222 and 26 given two doses of MenACWY control vaccine. Trial participants were enrolled into age subgroups of 18-55, 56-69 and 70-plus years, which contained 148, 28 and 57 TCR-sequenced participants, respectively.

The CDR3 regions of human TCRbeta chains were analyzed by immunosequencing. The published analysis was carried out like this. Repertoire TCRs were checked for matches against a reference library of SARS-CoV-2-specific TCRs that had been generated using the MIRA antigen-specificity platform. Breadth was defined as the fraction of unique TCRs that were SARS-CoV-2-associated, and depth was defined as the fraction of total T cells that were SARS-CoV-2-associated. Using the MIRA data, each spike-specific TCR was mapped to the spike region that the TCR reacts to and placed in a CD4 or CD8 class. Log10-transformed breadth and depth values were compared by one-way ANOVA with Sidak's multiple comparisons tests. Sourced from immuneACCESS, this table was stored by TCRdb with only in-frame sequences that have V and J called. A share of the clones is absent; for the studies checked, an unresolved V gene accounts for under half, and the remainder has no known explanation. V and J calls plus clone size are reproduced from that table; the DNA served to infer D and trimming. For this sample there are 45,000 to 60,000 clones; approximately 83% appear just once. In total, the top ten clones hold roughly 17% of the sample.

V is pared back by 1 base and J by 8 bases, with 8 bases lying between the germline termini. CDR1 GTSNPN and CDR2 SVGIG are derived from the germline V gene (reference sequence). Its CDR3 holds 12 amino acids, cysteine through phenylalanine. Left in the record is the CDR3 DNA by itself, 36 bases read in frame from the first base. Study-wide conclusions, independent of this receptor: Vaccine-associated CD4 TCRs spanned the whole spike protein, with dominant responses in regions 160-218 and 743-854. The 56-69-year group was small, and its depth increase did not reach significance, likely because of low power. Because no day 14 peak-response samples were available, repertoires were characterized only after the peak T cell response. A significant rise in spike-specific TCR breadth and depth was observed after two AZD1222 doses relative to day 0 and relative to MenACWY recipients. Reportedly, close to half of the unique spike-specific TCRs recognized epitopes lying outside the regions that are mutated in the B.1.351 and B.1.1.7 variants. Conclusions about previously exposed vaccinees are limited, since just five or six AZD1222 recipients were seropositive for SARS-CoV-2 at baseline. Participants were mostly white British, with more females than males. The authors suggested clonal diversity may have been underestimated.

Read against the paper, the sample's time point label means: baseline before first vaccination. Vaccinee samples came from UK trials COV001 and COV002, including a single-blind randomized controlled phase 2/3 trial of AZD1222 (ChAdOx1 nCoV-19) in healthy adults. For TCRbeta chain sequencing, PBMC samples were collected from trial participants at day 0 and at day 28 after the second dose. The TCR originated in an adult in good health. The chain employs TRBV30 and TRBJ2-2; the D gene is perhaps TRBD2, from 5 matching bases. The sample here was peripheral blood, taken on day 0 of AZD1222 vaccination. The CDR3 region reads CAWSAAGGELFF. In nucleotides, the sequence is TGTGCCTGGAGTGCTGCGGGTGGGGAGCTGTTTTTT.